These 7 T cell receptor beta chains originate from one sample sequenced in a study of regulatory T cells in long-lasting Graves disease. TCR beta libraries were built with iRepertoire HTBI primers and Arm-PCR of CDR3 regions. TCRdb recomputed calls from the multiplex PCR reads with MiXCR, one row per CDR3 protein. Of a few hundred thousand distinct CDR3 sequences in the sample, around 15% are singletons; the top ten hold 30%. Time point defined: newly diagnosed GD, antithyroid drugs for less than 3 months. Generation of the TCR library employed RNA extracted from PBMCs. The same specimen was also included in a second study, on T cells in Graves' hyperthyroidism and ophthalmopathy.

This specimen was peripheral blood mononuclear cells (PBMCs), taken at new diagnosis, from a patient treated with antithyroid drugs. All receptors come from a man aged 35-49 years with Graves disease.

The chain uses TRBV18 and TRBJ2-2; D gene uncertain. The germline CDR1 and CDR2 sequences are KGHSH and LQKENI. CDR3 length: 15 residues. V gave up 3 bases and J gave up 3 bases, with 11 bases separating them. Here the CDR3 DNA reads TGTGCCAGCTCACCTGCCAGCTTTTACACCGGGGAGCTGTTTTTT. Protein product: CASSPASFYTGELFF.

The chain recombines TRBV9 with TRBJ1-3, with unresolved D. The CDR3 is 14 amino acids. With 0 bases removed from V and 1 base from J, the gap between germline ends came to 5 bases. The germline V gene has CDR1 SGDLS and CDR2 YYNGEE. The CDR3 here is CASSVGMSGNTIYF. For the CDR3, the DNA is TGTGCCAGCAGCGTAGGGATGTCTGGAAACACCATATATTTT.

This clonotype was observed a handful of times. This chain joins TRBV28 and TRBJ1-4; TRBD1 is a possible D gene (6 bases). This CDR3 region has 15 residues. V lost 1 base to trimming and J lost 7 bases, with 13 bases between them. Germline CDR1 is MDHEN and CDR2 is SYDVKM. The CDR3 loop reads CASSLYRGHGEKLFF. The CDR3 bases are TGTGCCAGCAGTTTATATCGGGGGCACGGTGAAAAACTGTTTTTT. Combining the CDR3 with reference TRBV28 and TRBJ1-4 gives the whole variable domain DVKVTQSSRYLVKRTGEKVFLECVQDMDHENMFWYRQDPGLGLRLIYFSYDVKMKEKGDIPEGYSVSREKKERFSLILESASTNQTSMYLCASSLYRGHGEKLFFGSGTQLSVL.

In regard to this clonotype: One junction end disagrees with the germline gene, perhaps due to a read error. V is TRBV20-1 and J is TRBJ2-3, with TRBD2 matching over 12 bases. The CDR3 is 16 residues long. Per germline, CDR1 DFQATT and CDR2 SNEGSKA (reference sequence). The CDR3 region is CSAGDLAGGPADTQYF. For the CDR3, the DNA is TGCAGTGCTGGAGATCTAGCGGGGGGGCCGGCCGATACGCAGTATTTT.

J is TRBJ2-1 and V is TRBV12-3 or TRBV12-4, with D perhaps being TRBD1 or TRBD2 (5 bases each). Trimming left V 5 bases short and J 0 bases short, with 14 bases between. There are 16 residues in the CDR3. This CDR3 reads CASSPWAGSSYNEQFF. The CDR3 region has the DNA TGTGCCAGCAGTCCCTGGGCAGGGAGCTCCTACAATGAGCAGTTCTTC.

This clonotype occurred once. DNA for the CDR3: TGCAGTGCTAGTAGCGGGGGGGCCCACGGGGAGCTGTTTTTT. It encodes CSASSGGAHGELFF. The chain couples TRBV20-1 to TRBJ2-2; the match to TRBD2 covers 11 bases. The germline V gene has CDR1 DFQATT and CDR2 SNEGSKA (reference sequence). V was clipped by 3 bases and J by 7 bases; unmatched bases: 4. The CDR3 is 14 residues long.

In its sample, this clonotype was seen many times. The rearrangement joins TRBV11-3 to TRBJ1-4, with a tentative D call TRBD1 (6 bases). The CDR3 length is 13 residues. Germline-derived CDR1 and CDR2 are SGHNT and YENEEA. V shed 2 bases and J shed 5 bases, with 6 bases lying between them. The CDR3 coding sequence is TGTGCCAGCAGCTTACAGGGGAATGAAAAACTGTTTTTT. Its translation is CASSLQGNEKLFF.